The rows below give T cell receptor beta chains drawn from one sample of a study of synovial regulatory T cells in juvenile arthritis. Here immunoSEQ multiplex PCR was the method, and the copy in TCRdb shows in-frame clones only, minus some. The sample includes roughly 860 clones. Sequencing was done on a sample of Treg cells from the synovium. Receptors originate from a donor aged 2-29 years with juvenile idiopathic arthritis. CDR3s include the opening cysteine and the closing phenylalanine or tryptophan. Rows give clone size only sometimes, using once, few, many, or a class for an expanded clone.

v_call	clone_size	j_call	cdr3_aa
TRBV30	medium-sized	TRBJ1-4	CAWSALNRGPNEKLFF
TRBV5-1	medium-sized	TRBJ2-2	CASSSQGANTGELFF
TRBV5-4	medium-sized	TRBJ2-5	CASSLTSGTYETQYF
TRBV5-6	medium-sized	TRBJ1-1	CASSGTYTEAFF
TRBV6-5	medium-sized	TRBJ1-1	CASSYTGMNTEAFF
TRBV6-5	.	TRBJ2-6	CASSYWGGANVLTF
TRBV7-9	.	TRBJ1-1	CASSSGTGRAFF
TRBV7-9	medium-sized	TRBJ2-4	CASSLGTSGAKNIQYF
TRBV6-1	medium-sized	TRBJ2-7	CASSEAGMDIPGQYF
TRBV4-2	medium-sized	TRBJ1-1	CASSHAASETEAFF
TRBV19	large	TRBJ2-2	CASSDYRGPGGTNTGELFF
TRBV21-1	large	TRBJ2-2	CASMGGSAGELFF
TRBV15	.	TRBJ2-4	CATSRLRGGAAKNIQYF
TRBV5-6	medium-sized	TRBJ1-5	CASSLGNQPQHF
TRBV2	medium-sized	TRBJ1-5	CASSEFRTANQPQHF
TRBV6-5	medium-sized	TRBJ1-2	CASSRDNYGYTF
TRBV7-9	medium-sized	TRBJ1-2	CASSLEGYGYTF
TRBV9	.	TRBJ2-3	CASSLSDRGPGTF
TRBV10-3	medium-sized	TRBJ2-7	CAIGGGVDEQYF
TRBV27	medium-sized	TRBJ2-3	CASSLSAGEVTQYF